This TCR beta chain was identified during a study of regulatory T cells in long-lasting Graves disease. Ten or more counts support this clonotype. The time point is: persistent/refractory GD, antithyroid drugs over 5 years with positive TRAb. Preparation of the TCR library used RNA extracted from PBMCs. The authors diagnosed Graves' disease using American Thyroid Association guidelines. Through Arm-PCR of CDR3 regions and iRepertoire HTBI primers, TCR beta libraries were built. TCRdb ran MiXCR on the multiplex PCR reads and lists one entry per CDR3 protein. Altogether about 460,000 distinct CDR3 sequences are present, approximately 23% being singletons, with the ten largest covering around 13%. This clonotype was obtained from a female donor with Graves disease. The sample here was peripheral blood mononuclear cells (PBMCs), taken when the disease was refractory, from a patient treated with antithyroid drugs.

CDR3 sequence: CASSLLGAKNIQYF. DNA of the CDR3: TGTGCCAGCAGTTTATTGGGGGCCAAAAACATTCAGTACTTC. V and J are TRBV27 and TRBJ2-4; D is unresolved. Germline values: CDR1 MNHEY, CDR2 SMNVEV (reference sequence). Trimming removed 1 base from V and 1 base from J, with 5 bases in between. This CDR3 region has 14 residues.